Sequencing of this T cell receptor (beta chain) was carried out in a study of T cell responses to AZD1222 COVID-19 vaccine. Notes on this clone: Its target is not known.

The protocol was immunoSEQ multiplex PCR, while the TCRdb copy is restricted to in-frame clones and leaves out a portion. The sample lists 140,000 to 150,000 clones; 85% to 95% were seen once. Notes on the study in general: At 160-218 and 743-854, vaccine-associated CD4 TCRs were dominant, and they spanned spike.

This CDR3 has 15 residues. Trimming removed 6 bases at V and 6 bases at J, with 17 bases between. Germline CDR1 and CDR2: MRHNA and SNTAGT. The clonotype originates from an adult in good health. The genes are TRBV6-4 and TRBJ2-2; D tentatively fits TRBD1 or TRBD2 (6 bases each). Sample: peripheral blood, taken on day 0 of AZD1222 vaccination. In DNA, the CDR3 is TGTGCCAGCAGACCAGAGGGGGGAGTAGCCGGGGAGCTGTTTTTT. Its protein product is CASRPEGGVAGELFF.